A selection of T cell receptor beta chains follows, all from one sample in a study of cytomegalovirus exposure and HLA in healthy donors. The data were produced by immunoSEQ multiplex PCR, yet TCRdb's version contains in-frame clones alone and is incomplete. The data show over 100,000 clones, 85% to 90% seen once. Input material: PBMCs. These receptors all come from a young woman in good health and CMV-seronegative. The CDR3 runs from the conserved cysteine through the conserved F or W. The D gene is left open where the match is weak. The size of a clone is reported for some rows only, either as once, few or many, or as a class for expanded clones.

CDR3aa,CDR3nt,d_gene,v_gene,abundance,j_gene
CARLLEWGVFYNEQFF,TGTGCCAGACTCCTAGAATGGGGAGTCTTCTACAATGAGCAGTTCTTC,.,TRBV27,.,TRBJ2-1
CASSWGLAVRETQYF,TGTGCCAGCAGCTGGGGACTAGCGGTGAGGGAGACCCAGTACTTC,TRBD2,TRBV5-4,.,TRBJ2-5
CASSETGGAGNTIYF,TGTGCCAGCAGTGAAACAGGGGGCGCTGGAAACACCATATATTTT,TRBD1,TRBV6-1,.,TRBJ1-3
CASSRTGVYEQYF,TGTGCCAGCAGTAGGACAGGTGTCTACGAGCAGTACTTC,TRBD1,TRBV6-1,.,TRBJ2-7
CASSYLDTQYF,TGTGCCAGTAGTTATTTAGATACGCAGTATTTT,.,TRBV19,.,TRBJ2-3
CASQGKGQRGEAFF,TGTGCCAGTCAAGGTAAAGGCCAAAGGGGTGAAGCTTTCTTT,.,TRBV19,.,TRBJ1-1
CASSQAGAPYEQYF,TGCGCCAGCAGCCAAGCCGGAGCTCCCTACGAGCAGTACTTC,.,TRBV4-3,.,TRBJ2-7
CASSLVRGFYEQYF,TGTGCCAGCAGTTTAGTTAGAGGTTTCTACGAGCAGTACTTC,.,TRBV27,.,TRBJ2-7
CASSLGQGAFYGYTF,TGTGCCAGCAGCTTAGGACAGGGGGCTTTCTATGGCTACACCTTC,TRBD1,TRBV13,.,TRBJ1-2
CASSYSRANYEQYF,TGTGCCAGCAGTTACTCGAGGGCGAACTACGAGCAGTACTTC,.,TRBV6-5,.,TRBJ2-7
CASSVGAPGGPQHF,TGTGCCAGCAGCGTAGGAGCTCCGGGGGGGCCCCAGCATTTT,.,TRBV9,.,TRBJ1-5
CASGSAEGSGYTF,TGTGCCAGCGGCTCGGCAGAGGGATCTGGCTACACCTTC,.,TRBV5-4,once,TRBJ1-2
CSVVGIPLSYNEQFF,TGCAGCGTTGTTGGCATCCCCCTCTCCTACAATGAGCAGTTCTTC,.,TRBV29-1,.,TRBJ2-1
CASSRRQGSGELFF,TGTGCCAGCAGTCGTAGACAGGGGTCCGGGGAGCTGTTTTTT,TRBD1,TRBV28,once,TRBJ2-2
CASLSTANYGYTF,TGTGCCAGCTTATCGACAGCTAACTATGGCTACACCTTC,.,TRBV18,.,TRBJ1-2
CASSGPGVYGYTF,TGTGCCAGCAGTGGGCCAGGCGTATATGGCTACACCTTC,.,TRBV25-1,.,TRBJ1-2
CASSQETGRSLAGGLGIQYF,TGTGCCAGCAGCCAAGAGACGGGGAGATCACTAGCGGGAGGTTTGGGCATTCAGTACTTC,TRBD2,TRBV4-2,.,TRBJ2-4
CASSGFGSGYNSPLHF,TGTGCCAGCAGCGGCTTTGGGTCGGGTTATAATTCACCCCTCCACTTT,.,TRBV9,.,TRBJ1-6
CASSRASGGFIQETQYF,TGTGCCAGCAGCCGGGCTAGCGGGGGTTTTATTCAAGAGACCCAGTACTTC,TRBD2,TRBV7-9,.,TRBJ2-5
CASSSRLGTGGQTDTQYF,TGTGCCAGCAGCTCACGTCTTGGGACAGGGGGTCAAACAGATACGCAGTATTTT,TRBD1,TRBV7-8,once,TRBJ2-3
CASSLYPWTGGPTTKAYNEQFF,TGTGCCAGCAGTTTATATCCGTGGACAGGGGGACCAACCACCAAAGCCTACAATGAGCAGTTCTTC,TRBD1,TRBV27,.,TRBJ2-1
CASSGQGVGGQPQHF,TGTGCCAGTAGCGGACAGGGGGTTGGCGGTCAGCCCCAGCATTTT,TRBD1,TRBV19,once,TRBJ1-5
CASSIPPGEGADTQYF,TGTGCCAGTAGTATCCCGCCGGGGGAAGGAGCAGATACGCAGTATTTT,.,TRBV19,few,TRBJ2-3
CAIASGATDTQYF,TGTGCCATCGCTAGCGGGGCCACAGATACGCAGTATTTT,TRBD2,TRBV10-3,.,TRBJ2-3
CASSFPGTAEAFF,TGTGCCAGCAGTTTCCCCGGGACAGCTGAAGCTTTCTTT,TRBD1,TRBV28,.,TRBJ1-1
CASSSGQGLPEAFF,TGTGCCAGCAGCTCCGGACAGGGCTTACCTGAAGCTTTCTTT,TRBD1,TRBV7-9,.,TRBJ1-1
CASSPAAGGWNTQYF,TGTGCCAGCAGCCCCGCAGCGGGGGGCTGGAATACGCAGTATTTT,TRBD2,TRBV7-2,once,TRBJ2-3
CASSQQSGQGYGYTF,TGCGCCAGCAGCCAACAAAGTGGACAGGGATATGGCTACACCTTC,TRBD1,TRBV4-1,.,TRBJ1-2
CASRVRDGGKLFF,TGTGCCAGCAGGGTCAGGGATGGTGGAAAACTGTTTTTT,.,TRBV25-1,once,TRBJ1-4